The 6 T cell receptor beta chains in this list originate from one sample, sequenced in a study of beta chain features in type 1 diabetes. Isolated RNA was reverse transcribed in full, so expressed TCRB transcripts were sequenced. The table came from immunoSEQ multiplex PCR; TCRdb's copy has only in-frame clones and leaves some out. The sample includes about 180,000 clones, about 13% of them seen just once. The specimen sequenced was central memory CD4+ T cells from blood. The receptor source for this set is a woman between 18 and 29 years old in good health.

The rearrangement joins TRBV21-1 to TRBJ2-1; the table's D call TRBD2 went unverified against the DNA. TRBV21-1 is flagged as a pseudogene. The length of the CDR3 is 15 residues. Here the CDR3 DNA reads TGTGCCAGCAGAGCTACTTCGCGGGAGTGCGATGAGCAGTTCTTC. It is translated as CASRATSRECDEQFF.

A few counts support this clone. This rearrangement joins TRBV7-9 to TRBJ2-5; 7 bases map to TRBD2. The CDR3 is made up of 16 amino acids. Germline V gives CDR1 SEHNR, CDR2 FQNEAQ (reference sequence). The V gene end was trimmed by 2 bases and the J gene end by 4 bases; junction bases not matched to a gene: 10. CDR3 sequence: CASSLWEGPRGETQYF. CDR3 DNA: TGTGCCAGCAGCTTATGGGAGGGCCCTCGAGGAGAGACCCAGTACTTC.

The chain couples TRBV6-6 to TRBJ1-2; the match to TRBD1 covers 9 bases. V lost 9 bases to trimming and J lost 3 bases; unmatched junction nucleotides: 5. Germline CDR1 is MNHNY and CDR2 is SVGAGI (reference sequence). This CDR3 has 13 amino acids. The CDR3 loop is CASKQGADYGYTF. CDR3 nucleotides: TGTGCCAGTAAACAGGGGGCAGACTATGGCTACACCTTC.

Worth noting for this clone: Germline and junction disagree at one end, which may indicate a read error. This chain uses TRBV5-4 with TRBJ2-3; D possibly corresponds to TRBD2 (6 bases). Per the germline V gene, CDR1 is SGHNT and CDR2 is YYREEE (reference sequence). This CDR3 region has 16 residues. CDR3 sequence reads: CASSQVLAISTDTQYF. The CDR3 nucleotides read TGCGCCAGCAGCCAAGTCCTAGCGATTAGCACAGATACGCAGTATTTT.

The CDR3 spells CATSPPGQGAGELFF. CDR3 DNA: TGTGCCACCAGTCCCCCGGGACAGGGGGCCGGGGAGCTGTTTTTT. V usage is TRBV15 and J usage is TRBJ2-2, with 11 nucleotides matching TRBD1. CDR3 length: 15 amino acids. The trim removed 6 bases at V and 6 bases at J, leaving 6 bases unmatched. Germline lookup yields CDR1 LNHNV and CDR2 YYDKDF (reference sequence).

In its sample, this clone was seen a few times. CDR3: CASSGLAGGGGELFF. CDR3 in DNA: TGTGCCAGCTCGGGGCTAGCGGGAGGAGGCGGGGAGCTGTTTTTT. The chain recombines TRBV11-2 with TRBJ2-2; 11 bases match TRBD2. This CDR3 is 15 amino acids long. V dropped 8 bases and J dropped 7; count of bases not matched to a gene: 9. The germline gives CDR1 SGHAT, CDR2 FQNNGV.